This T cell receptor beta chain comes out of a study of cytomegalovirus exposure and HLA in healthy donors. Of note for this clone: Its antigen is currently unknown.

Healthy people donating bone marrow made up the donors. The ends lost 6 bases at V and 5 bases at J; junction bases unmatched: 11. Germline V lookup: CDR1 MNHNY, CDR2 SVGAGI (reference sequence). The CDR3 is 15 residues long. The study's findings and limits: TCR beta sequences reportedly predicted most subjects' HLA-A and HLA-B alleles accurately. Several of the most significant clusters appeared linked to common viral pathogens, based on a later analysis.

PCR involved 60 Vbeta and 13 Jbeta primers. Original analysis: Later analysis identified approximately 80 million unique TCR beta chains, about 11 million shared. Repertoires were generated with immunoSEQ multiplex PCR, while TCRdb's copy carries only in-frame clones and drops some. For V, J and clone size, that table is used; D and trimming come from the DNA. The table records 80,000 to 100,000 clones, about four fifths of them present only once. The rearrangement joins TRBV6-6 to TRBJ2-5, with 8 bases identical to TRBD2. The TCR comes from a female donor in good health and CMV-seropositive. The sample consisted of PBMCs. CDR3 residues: CASSPWEAGEETQYF. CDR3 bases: TGTGCCAGCAGCCCGTGGGAAGCGGGAGAGGAGACCCAGTACTTC.